The rows below give T cell receptor beta chains drawn from one sample of a study of blood T cell repertoires in COVID-19. Profiled with immunoSEQ multiplex PCR; TCRdb holds only in-frame clones, not every one. The sample holds some 280,000 clones, around nine tenths seen once. Sequenced material: peripheral blood. All receptors come from a woman aged 60-75 years with acute or convalescent COVID-19. Both conserved end residues are part of each CDR3.

v_call: TRBV5-1; cdr3_aa: CASSLDGTQNYGYTF
v_call: TRBV28; cdr3_aa: CATRPGGNSGNTIYF
v_call: TRBV3-1/TRBV3-2; cdr3_aa: CATTPYNEQFF
v_call: TRBV2; cdr3_aa: CASSFLTDTQYF
v_call: TRBV28; cdr3_aa: CAASGRVNEQFF
v_call: TRBV5-6; cdr3_aa: CASSRLPGPGNTIYF
v_call: TRBV3-1/TRBV3-2; cdr3_aa: CASSPGLAGVSALKQYF
v_call: TRBV6-2/TRBV6-3; cdr3_aa: CASTPRGSSYNEQFF
v_call: TRBV21-1; cdr3_aa: CASSEPGQGAANTIYF
v_call: TRBV21-1; cdr3_aa: CASSKSLRDRRSTDTQYF
v_call: TRBV3-1/TRBV3-2; cdr3_aa: CASSQGPVLMNTEAFF
v_call: TRBV4-3; cdr3_aa: CASSQEGPDRPGNYEQYF
v_call: TRBV5-4; cdr3_aa: CASSLERWTGGSYTF
v_call: TRBV28; cdr3_aa: CASSSTGGGTRPYEQYF
v_call: TRBV7-9; cdr3_aa: CASSRGLAQPGELFF